The 24 T cell receptor beta chains below all came from one sample that was sequenced in a study of blood T cell repertoires in COVID-19. Clones were sequenced by immunoSEQ multiplex PCR, and TCRdb holds only the in-frame ones, with some missing. The sample has about 100,000 clones, about 90% seen once. Sequenced sample: peripheral blood. The receptors come from a human donor with active COVID-19. The donor label of this sample is uncertain.

The CDR3 region is CASSLGQGAAEKLFF. The CDR3 DNA reads as TGCGCCAGCAGCCTGGGACAGGGGGCCGCTGAAAAACTGTTTTTT. V is TRBV5-1 and J is TRBJ1-4, with 12 positions matching TRBD1. Germline loops: CDR1 SGHRS, CDR2 YFSETQ. There are 15 residues in the CDR3. V was pared by 4 bases and J by 7 bases, with 5 bases of the junction left unmatched.

V and J are TRBV7-2 and TRBJ2-3; TRBD2 matches at 8 bases. V shed 11 bases, J shed 6 bases, and the junction held 10 bases outside the gene matches. Germline loops: CDR1 SGHTA, CDR2 FQGNSA. The CDR3 runs 13 residues. Here the CDR3 DNA reads TGTGCCGTCCGGGACCCGGGGGGGGATACGCAGTATTTT. This sequence encodes CAVRDPGGDTQYF.

The genes are TRBV14 and TRBJ2-1; no clear D. Looked up from germline, CDR1 is SGHDN and CDR2 is FVKESK. V was clipped by 1 base and J by 14 bases, with 12 bases between them. The CDR3 runs to 12 residues. CDR3 region: CASSQVYAREFF. In DNA, the CDR3 is TGTGCCAGCAGCCAAGTCTATGCGAGAGAGTTCTTC.

V is TRBV3-1 (or the pseudogene TRBV3-2) and J is TRBJ2-3, with TRBD2 as a possible D gene (5 bases). CDR3 length: 16 amino acids. V was cut by 4 bases and J by 1 base, with 15 bases left in between. The germline V gene encodes CDR1 LGHDT and CDR2 YNNKEL (reference sequence). The DNA of the CDR3 is TGTGCCAGCAGCCGGCCGGGGAGTGTCGGCACAGATACGCAGTATTTT. It specifies CASSRPGSVGTDTQYF.

The chain combines TRBV4-3 with TRBJ2-1; 8 bases fit TRBD2. Germline V CDR1 and CDR2: LGHNA, YSLEER. The CDR3 length is 18 residues. The V segment lost 0 bases and the J segment 4 bases; nucleotides outside the gene matches: 11. The CDR3 coding sequence is TGCGCCAGCAGCCAAGATGCATCGGGGGGGCCCCCTTACAATGAGCAGTTCTTC. This encodes CASSQDASGGPPYNEQFF.

The J gene is TRBJ2-5, the V gene TRBV3-1 (or the pseudogene TRBV3-2); 7 positions agree with TRBD2. J was trimmed by 5 bases and V by 4 bases; bases with no gene match: 16. CDR3 length: 17 amino acids. Germline loops: CDR1 LGHDT, CDR2 YNNKEL (reference sequence). CDR3 amino acids: CASSPRTSPTSLETQYF. The DNA for the CDR3 is TGTGCCAGCAGCCCCAGGACTAGTCCAACGTCGTTGGAGACCCAGTACTTC.

This rearrangement joins TRBV18 to TRBJ2-7; TRBD1 agrees at 7 bases. Germline V CDR1 and CDR2: KGHSH, LQKENI. This CDR3 region has 14 residues. Trimming removed 4 bases from V and 5 bases from J; junction bases left unmatched: 8. CDR3: CASSLMTGIDEQYF. The CDR3 DNA reads TGTGCCAGCTCACTGATGACAGGGATCGACGAGCAGTACTTC.

In this sample, this clone turned up a few times. The chain combines TRBV24-1 with TRBJ1-2; unclear D gene. In germline, CDR1 is KGHDR, CDR2 SFDVKD. Trimming removed 1 base from V and 6 bases from J, with 2 bases in between. CDR3 length: 11 amino acids. This CDR3 reads CATSDFDGYTF. Here the CDR3 DNA reads TGTGCCACCAGTGATTTCGATGGCTACACCTTC.

V and J are TRBV28 and TRBJ1-1; D gene unclear. CDR1 is MDHEN, CDR2 SYDVKM, per germline. V was clipped by 5 bases and J by 3 bases, with 7 bases between them. The CDR3 has 12 residues. The DNA for the CDR3 is TGTGCCAGCAGTCCACCGGACACTGAAGCTTTCTTT. Protein product: CASSPPDTEAFF.

J is TRBJ1-1 and V is TRBV6-6; D possibly corresponds to TRBD1 (6 bases). The V gene lost 6 bases and the J gene lost 1 base, with 15 bases spanning the gap. CDR1 is MNHNY and CDR2 is SVGAGI in the germline V gene (reference sequence). The CDR3 is 15 residues long. CDR3 protein: CASRADSQKNTEAFF. CDR3 DNA sequence: TGTGCCAGCAGGGCGGACAGCCAGAAGAACACTGAAGCTTTCTTT.

This clone appeared a single time. The genes are TRBV10-2 and TRBJ2-6, with a possible D match to TRBD2 (5 bases). Germline CDR1 WSHSY, CDR2 SAAADI. This CDR3 is 15 amino acids long. Between the trimmed V and J ends, which lost 6 bases and 0 bases, there was a span of 9 bases. In DNA form, the CDR3 reads TGCGCCAGCAGGGACTCAGGCTCTGGGGCCAACGTCCTGACTTTC. It encodes CASRDSGSGANVLTF.

J is TRBJ2-7 and V is TRBV4-3, with TRBD2 as a possible D gene (5 bases). Trimming pared 4 bases from V and 3 bases from J, leaving 19 bases between. Germline CDR1 is LGHNA and CDR2 is YSLEER. The CDR3 length is 16 residues. The chain's CDR3 is CASSLTRASAGYEQYF. In DNA form, the CDR3 reads TGCGCCAGCAGCCTGACGCGGGCCTCGGCGGGCTACGAGCAGTACTTC.

The chain combines TRBV5-6 with TRBJ1-1, with D maybe TRBD1 (6 bases). V lost 7 bases and J 4 bases, leaving 17 bases between the germline ends. Germline-derived CDR1 and CDR2 are SGHDT and YYEEEE. This CDR3 region has 14 residues. DNA of the CDR3: TGTGCCAGCTCTACCGACAGGCGGTTCACTGAAGCTTTCTTT. Its translation: CASSTDRRFTEAFF.

The rearrangement uses TRBV5-4 and TRBJ1-2; 12 nucleotides agree with TRBD1. Germline loops: CDR1 SGHNT, CDR2 YYREEE (reference sequence). This CDR3 is 16 amino acids long. V was pared by 0 bases and J by 6 bases, with 6 bases of the junction left unmatched. The CDR3 nucleotides are TGTGCCAGCAGCTTGGTTGTGGGACAGGGGGCCCATGGCTACACCTTC. Protein sequence: CASSLVVGQGAHGYTF.

The chain is built from TRBV19 and TRBJ2-7; 8 bases map to TRBD1. The CDR3 has 16 amino acids. CDR1 and CDR2 (germline): LNHDA, SQIVND (reference sequence). V lost 6 bases to trimming and J lost 1 base; unmatched junction nucleotides: 11. CDR3 loop: CASRDHDRDRSYEQYF. In DNA form, the CDR3 reads TGTGCCAGTAGGGACCACGACCGGGACAGGTCCTACGAGCAGTACTTC.

This sequence joins TRBV7-2 and TRBJ2-7; possible D gene TRBD1, 5 bases. The CDR3 contains 17 residues. Deletions cut 5 bases from V and 0 bases from J, with 20 bases between. The germline CDR1 and CDR2 sequences are SGHTA and FQGNSA. DNA for the CDR3: TGTGCCAGCAGCCCTAGTCCAGGGCGGCAGAGCTCCTACGAGCAGTACTTC. As protein: CASSPSPGRQSSYEQYF.

The CDR3: CASSSGLIETQYF. DNA of the CDR3: TGTGCCAGCAGCTCTGGACTGATAGAGACCCAGTACTTC. The V gene is TRBV6-5, the J gene TRBJ2-5, with D possibly TRBD2 on 5 matching bases. The CDR3 is 13 residues long. The V and J ends lost 6 bases and 4 bases respectively, with 12 bases between them. CDR1 MNHEY and CDR2 SVGAGI come from the germline V gene.

The CDR3 loop is CASSLQGAGDTQYF. The CDR3 DNA reads as TGTGCCAGCAGCTTACAGGGGGCAGGAGATACGCAGTATTTT. The chain is built from TRBV7-9 and TRBJ2-3; 8 nucleotides line up with TRBD1. Per germline, CDR1 SEHNR and CDR2 FQNEAQ (reference sequence). The V segment lost 2 bases and the J segment 5 bases; nucleotides outside the gene matches: 3. The CDR3 is 14 residues long.

The rearrangement joins TRBV9 to TRBJ2-7, with TRBD1 identical over 8 bases. Unmatched junction bases numbered 6, after V lost 4 bases and J lost 3 bases. The CDR3 is made up of 14 amino acids. Germline V gene data show CDR1 as SGDLS and CDR2 as YYNGEE. The CDR3 region has the DNA TGTGCCAGCAGCCCACTCGACAGGGGCTACGAGCAGTACTTC. This gives the protein CASSPLDRGYEQYF.

V usage is TRBV5-1 and J usage is TRBJ2-7; the match to TRBD1 covers 8 bases. Germline values: CDR1 SGHRS, CDR2 YFSETQ. The CDR3 consists of 14 residues. V was pared by 4 bases and J by 0 bases, with 3 bases of the junction left unmatched. As DNA, the CDR3 is TGCGCCAGCAGCCCGACAGGGGCCTCCTACGAGCAGTACTTC. This codes for CASSPTGASYEQYF.

This rearrangement joins TRBV14 to TRBJ1-1, with TRBD1 matching 9 bases. Germline V lookup: CDR1 SGHDN, CDR2 FVKESK. This CDR3 has 15 amino acids. Trimming cost V 4 bases and J 0 bases; bases outside gene matches: 3. CDR3 sequence (DNA): TGTGCCAGCAGCCCACAGGGGGCTCTGAACACTGAAGCTTTCTTT. Encoded protein: CASSPQGALNTEAFF. The entire variable domain, with the rest obtained from reference TRBV14 and TRBJ1-1, is as follows: EAGVTQFPSHSVIEKGQTVTLRCDPISGHDNLYWYRRVMGKEIKFLLHFVKESKQDESGMPNNRFLAERTGGTYSTLKVQPAELEDSGVYFCASSPQGALNTEAFFGQGTRLTVV.

The rearrangement joins TRBV2 to TRBJ2-7; TRBD1 agrees at 7 bases. The J segment lost 3 bases and the V segment lost 5 bases, leaving 10 bases of the junction unmatched. This CDR3 has 15 amino acids. Germline V gene sequence: CDR1 SNHLY, CDR2 FYNNEI. This CDR3 reads CASSRTRDSNYEQYF. The CDR3 nucleotides are TGTGCCAGCAGTCGAACAAGGGACAGTAACTACGAGCAGTACTTC.

The rearrangement links TRBV11-2 to TRBJ2-7; weak D call: TRBD2 (6 bases). Trimming took 1 base from V and 4 from J, leaving 14 bases between them. This CDR3 contains 15 residues. Germline-derived CDR1 and CDR2 are SGHAT and FQNNGV. The CDR3 region has the DNA TGTGCCAGCAGCTTAGGGAGTGCCGGGACTTACGAGCAGTACTTC. It yields the protein CASSLGSAGTYEQYF.

The chain carries TRBV3-1 (or the pseudogene TRBV3-2) and TRBJ2-3, with D perhaps TRBD2 (5 bases). This CDR3 spans 18 amino acids. Deletions cut 1 base from V and 2 bases from J, with 19 bases between. Per germline, CDR1 LGHDT and CDR2 YNNKEL (reference sequence). The CDR3 nucleotides are TGTGCCAGCAGCCAAGGGGGATTGAGAGTAGCGCACACAGATACGCAGTATTTT. Protein: CASSQGGLRVAHTDTQYF.